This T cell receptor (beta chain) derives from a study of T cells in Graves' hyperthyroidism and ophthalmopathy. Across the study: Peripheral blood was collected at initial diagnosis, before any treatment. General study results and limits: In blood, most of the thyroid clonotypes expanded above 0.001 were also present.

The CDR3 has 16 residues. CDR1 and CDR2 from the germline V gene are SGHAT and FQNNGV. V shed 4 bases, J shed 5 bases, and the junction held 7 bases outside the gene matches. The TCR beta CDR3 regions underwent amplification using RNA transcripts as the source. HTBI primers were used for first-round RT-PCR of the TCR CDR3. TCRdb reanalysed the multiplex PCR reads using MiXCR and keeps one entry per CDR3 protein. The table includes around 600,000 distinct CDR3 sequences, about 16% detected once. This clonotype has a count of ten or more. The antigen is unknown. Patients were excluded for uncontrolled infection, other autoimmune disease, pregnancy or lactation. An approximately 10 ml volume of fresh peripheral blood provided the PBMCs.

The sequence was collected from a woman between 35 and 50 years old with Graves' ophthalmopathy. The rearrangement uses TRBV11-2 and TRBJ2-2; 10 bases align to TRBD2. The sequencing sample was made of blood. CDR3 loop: CASSYGAGGPTGELFF. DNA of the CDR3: TGTGCCAGCAGCTACGGAGCGGGAGGGCCGACCGGGGAGCTGTTTTTT.